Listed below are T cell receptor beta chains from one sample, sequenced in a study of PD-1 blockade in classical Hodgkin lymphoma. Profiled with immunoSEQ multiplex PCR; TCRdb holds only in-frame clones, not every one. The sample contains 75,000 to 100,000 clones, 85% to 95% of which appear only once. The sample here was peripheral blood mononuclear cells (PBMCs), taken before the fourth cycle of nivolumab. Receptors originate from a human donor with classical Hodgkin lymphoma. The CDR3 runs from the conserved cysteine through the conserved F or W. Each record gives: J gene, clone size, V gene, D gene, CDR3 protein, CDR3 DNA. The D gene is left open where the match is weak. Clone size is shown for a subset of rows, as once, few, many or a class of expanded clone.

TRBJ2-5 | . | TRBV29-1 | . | CSELDAVETQYF | TGCAGCGAGCTAGACGCCGTGGAGACCCAGTACTTC
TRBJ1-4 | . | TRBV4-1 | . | CASSRGVGEKLFF | TGCGCCAGCAGCCGGGGGGTTGGTGAAAAACTGTTTTTT
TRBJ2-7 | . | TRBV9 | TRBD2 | CASSVGLGLAGYEQYF | TGTGCCAGCAGCGTAGGCTTAGGGCTAGCGGGTTACGAGCAGTACTTC
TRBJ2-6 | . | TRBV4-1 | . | CASSGRDSTGANVLTF | TGCGCCAGCAGCGGGAGGGACAGCACCGGGGCCAACGTCCTGACTTTC
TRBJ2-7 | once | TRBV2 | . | CASSDGGGGYEQYF | TGTGCCAGCAGTGACGGAGGGGGCGGATACGAGCAGTACTTC
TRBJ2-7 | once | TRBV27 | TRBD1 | CASSLYRGTYEQYF | TGTGCCAGCAGTCTGTACAGGGGGACCTACGAGCAGTACTTC
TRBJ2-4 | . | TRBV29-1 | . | CSLHGNSGCLAKNIQYF | TGCAGCTTACACGGCAATTCGGGGTGTTTAGCCAAAAACATTCAGTACTTC
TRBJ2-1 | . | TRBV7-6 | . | CASSFPGRPNEQFF | TGTGCCAGCAGCTTCCCCGGACGACCCAATGAGCAGTTCTTC
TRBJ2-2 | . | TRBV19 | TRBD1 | CASKQQGVTTGELFF | TGTGCCAGCAAACAACAGGGGGTTACGACCGGGGAGCTGTTTTTT
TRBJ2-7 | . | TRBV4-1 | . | CASSQDGPQGNHEQYF | TGCGCCAGCAGCCAAGATGGGCCCCAGGGGAACCACGAGCAGTACTTC
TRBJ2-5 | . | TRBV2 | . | CASSVELGKFAQYF | TGTGCCAGCAGTGTAGAACTAGGAAAGTTCGCCCAGTACTTC
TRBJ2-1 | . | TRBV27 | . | CASSFPGADNEQFF | TGTGCCAGCAGTTTTCCGGGAGCTGACAATGAGCAGTTCTTC
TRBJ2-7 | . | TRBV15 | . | CATSRAAGRYEQYF | TGTGCCACCAGCAGAGCCGCGGGGCGCTACGAGCAGTACTTC
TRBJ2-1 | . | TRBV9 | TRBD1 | CASSVTGTAYEQFF | TGTGCCAGCAGCGTGACCGGGACAGCTTATGAGCAGTTCTTC